This passage covers 26 T cell receptor beta chains from one sample sequenced in a study of T cells after yellow fever vaccination. One entry per CDR3 protein results from TCRdb running MiXCR on the 5' RACE reads. This table holds 610,000 or so distinct CDR3 sequences, over 9% found once. Sequences were derived from PBMCs, sampled on the day of the yellow fever booster vaccination. All receptors derive from a man aged 25-45 years who received the YFV17D yellow fever vaccine.

The V call is TRBV5-1, the J call TRBJ2-3, with a possible D match to TRBD2 (5 bases). The CDR3 length is 15 residues. CDR1 and CDR2 from the germline V gene are SGHRS and YFSETQ. Trimming took 0 bases from V and 2 from J, leaving 10 bases between them. CDR3 region: CASSLGGSDTDTQYF. CDR3 bases: TGCGCCAGCAGCTTGGGAGGGTCTGACACAGATACGCAGTATTTT.

The CDR3 spells CASSTSHRGETQYF. The CDR3 DNA reads TGTGCCAGTAGTACCTCTCACAGGGGAGAGACCCAGTACTTC. The gene calls are TRBV19 and TRBJ2-5; 7 bases are shared with TRBD1. CDR1 LNHDA and CDR2 SQIVND come from the germline V gene (reference sequence). CDR3 length equals 14 residues. J lost 4 bases, V lost 4 bases, and 6 bases had no gene match.

The rearrangement uses TRBV18 and TRBJ2-5; 8 positions agree with TRBD1. Germline CDR1 is KGHSH and CDR2 is LQKENI. V lost 6 bases, J lost 2 bases, and 5 bases stayed unmatched. The CDR3 totals 14 residues. The DNA of the CDR3 is TGTGCCAGCTCCAAAGGGACAGGTCAAGAGACCCAGTACTTC. Its protein is CASSKGTGQETQYF.

The J gene is TRBJ1-2, the V gene TRBV5-1, with D unclear. Germline values: CDR1 SGHRS, CDR2 YFSETQ. Deletions cut 0 bases from V and 4 bases from J, with 10 bases between. The CDR3 has 14 residues. The CDR3 nucleotides are TGCGCCAGCAGCTTGGGTACCGCCGGCTATGGCTACACCTTC. Its translation: CASSLGTAGYGYTF.

V is TRBV10-3 and J is TRBJ2-2, with TRBD1 identical over 7 bases. Trimming removed 2 bases from V and 2 bases from J; junction bases left unmatched: 5. The CDR3 extends over 16 amino acids. In germline, CDR1 is ENHRY, CDR2 SYGVKD. DNA of the CDR3: TGTGCCATCAGTGAGACAAGACAGGGCAACACCGGGGAGCTGTTTTTT. It yields the protein CAISETRQGNTGELFF.

Only a few counts were recorded for this clonotype. The J gene is TRBJ2-1, the V gene TRBV7-9; maybe TRBD1 (5 bases). Between the trimmed V and J ends, which lost 4 bases and 8 bases, there was a span of 12 bases. Germline V gene sequence: CDR1 SEHNR, CDR2 FQNEAQ (reference sequence). The length of the CDR3 is 13 residues. CDR3 DNA: TGTGCCAGCAGCTGGGGCACCCTCGATGAGCAGTTCTTC. Translated: CASSWGTLDEQFF.

The V gene is TRBV6-2 or TRBV6-3, the J gene TRBJ2-5; D may be TRBD2 (5 bases). This CDR3 spans 14 amino acids. Trimming took 2 bases from V and 6 from J, leaving 13 bases between them. Germline lookup yields CDR1 MNHEY and CDR2 SVGEGT. DNA of the CDR3: TGTGCCAGCAGTTACGACGCGGCGGGCAAGACCCAGTACTTC. This codes for CASSYDAAGKTQYF.

The rearrangement joins TRBV29-1 to TRBJ2-2; D gene unclear. This CDR3 region has 15 residues. Trimming removed 4 bases at V and 5 bases at J, with 17 bases between. CDR1 and CDR2 from the germline V gene are SQVTM and ANQGSEA. The CDR3 DNA is TGCAGCGTTGTATTAAGTGGTCCGCGGACCGGGGAGCTGTTTTTT. It is translated as CSVVLSGPRTGELFF.

In its sample, this clonotype was seen many times. The rearrangement links TRBV20-1 to TRBJ2-5, with TRBD1 identical over 9 bases. The V gene's germline CDR1 is DFQATT and CDR2 SNEGSKA (reference sequence). The CDR3 contains 14 residues. Trimming removed 1 base from V and 5 bases from J; junction bases left unmatched: 5. The CDR3 region is CSARGTGVVETQYF. CDR3 nucleotides: TGCAGTGCTAGAGGGACAGGGGTGGTGGAGACCCAGTACTTC.

This clonotype has at least ten counts. V usage is TRBV3-1 and J usage is TRBJ2-7, with 7 bases fitting TRBD1. CDR1 is LGHDT, CDR2 YNNKEL, per germline (reference sequence). The CDR3 consists of 14 residues. Trimming cost V 2 bases and J 2 bases; bases outside gene matches: 3. The CDR3 DNA sequence: TGTGCCAGCAGCCAAACCGGGACAGCCTACGAGCAGTACTTC. This gives the protein CASSQTGTAYEQYF.

This clonotype was found a few times. V is TRBV29-1 and J is TRBJ2-1, with D possibly matching TRBD1 (7 bases). The CDR3 spans 15 residues. Germline CDR1 and CDR2: SQVTM and ANQGSEA. Trimming shortened V by 7 bases and J by 0 bases, and 16 bases separated the two germline ends. CDR3 nucleotides: TGCAGCGACCGCGGGACAGAGAGCTCCTACAATGAGCAGTTCTTC. Amino acid sequence: CSDRGTESSYNEQFF.

DNA for the CDR3: TGTGCCAGCTCACCTCGATCCCATCAGCCCCAGCATTTT. Translated: CASSPRSHQPQHF. The chain carries TRBV18 and TRBJ1-5; D is unclear. The CDR3 runs to 13 residues. The V gene lost 3 bases and the J gene lost 5 bases, with 8 bases spanning the gap. From germline, CDR1 is KGHSH and CDR2 LQKENI.

This clonotype has a handful of counts. This chain links TRBV14 with TRBJ2-1; maybe TRBD2 (5 bases). The ends were cut back, 4 bases at V and 0 bases at J, with 13 bases in the middle. Per the germline V gene, CDR1 is SGHDN and CDR2 is FVKESK. The CDR3 totals 16 residues. For the CDR3, the DNA is TGTGCCAGCAGCCCCCATCCGGGGAGCTCCTACAATGAGCAGTTCTTC. As protein: CASSPHPGSSYNEQFF.

The chain links TRBV6-2 or TRBV6-3 to TRBJ2-7; 11 bases are shared with TRBD1. Germline trimming cut 7 bases from V and 5 bases from J; bases unmatched to any gene: 13. The CDR3 has 16 amino acids. Germline CDR1 and CDR2: MNHEY and SVGEGT. DNA of the CDR3: TGTGCCAGCACTACCTGGGGGAAGGGACAGGGGGACGAGCAGTACTTC. Amino acid sequence: CASTTWGKGQGDEQYF.

The rearrangement joins TRBV7-9 to TRBJ2-1; D is unresolved. This CDR3 has 13 amino acids. V dropped 3 bases and J dropped 6 bases, with 9 bases sitting between them. Germline V gene lookup returns CDR1 SEHNR and CDR2 FQNEAQ (reference sequence). Here the CDR3 reads CASSFPHTNEQFF. In DNA form, the CDR3 reads TGTGCCAGCAGCTTTCCCCATACCAATGAGCAGTTCTTC. The full variable domain, its missing parts supplied by reference TRBV7-9 and TRBJ2-1, is DTGVSQNPRHKITKRGQNVTFRCDPISEHNRLYWYRQTLGQGPEFLTYFQNEAQLEKSRLLSDRFSAERPKGSFSTLEIQRTEQGDSAMYLCASSFPHTNEQFFGPGTRLTVL.

V and J are TRBV28 and TRBJ2-7, with no clear D. The CDR3 loop spans 15 amino acids. Trimming cost V 6 bases and J 0 bases, with 15 bases left between them. Germline assignment: CDR1 MDHEN and CDR2 SYDVKM. DNA for the CDR3: TGTGCCAGCAGCGCCTTTGGACGGCACTCCTACGAGCAGTACTTC. This sequence encodes CASSAFGRHSYEQYF.

At least ten counts were recorded for this clonotype. This rearrangement joins TRBV7-3 to TRBJ2-1; no clear D gene. Germline loops: CDR1 SGHTA, CDR2 FQGTGA. The CDR3 extends over 12 amino acids. Trimming stripped 2 bases from V and 9 bases from J, with 8 bases between. The CDR3 protein is CASSLADAEQFF. The CDR3 DNA sequence: TGTGCCAGCAGCTTAGCTGACGCTGAGCAGTTCTTC.

This clonotype was seen only a few times. This chain uses TRBV5-1 with TRBJ1-2; D possibly corresponds to TRBD1 (5 bases). Germline V CDR1 and CDR2: SGHRS, YFSETQ. The CDR3 runs to 14 residues. V shed 0 bases and J shed 4 bases, with 10 bases lying between them. CDR3 region: CASSLGDSRYGYTF. As DNA, the CDR3 is TGCGCCAGCAGCTTGGGCGACAGCCGCTATGGCTACACCTTC. The variable domain in full, with the rest retrieved from reference TRBV5-1 and TRBJ1-2, is KAGVTQTPRYLIKTRGQQVTLSCSPISGHRSVSWYQQTPGQGLQFLFEYFSETQRNKGNFPGRFSGRQFSNSRSEMNVSTLELGDSALYLCASSLGDSRYGYTFGSGTRLTVV.

The J gene is TRBJ1-4, the V gene TRBV10-3; D perhaps matches TRBD1 (5 bases). From germline, CDR1 is ENHRY and CDR2 SYGVKD. Trimming removed 4 bases at V and 2 bases at J, with 14 bases between. CDR3 length: 16 amino acids. CDR3 region: CAISANQGGTNEKLFF. The CDR3 DNA reads as TGTGCCATCAGTGCTAATCAGGGAGGGACTAATGAAAAACTGTTTTTT.

The chain uses TRBV4-2 and TRBJ2-7; 9 nucleotides agree with TRBD2. The germline V gene encodes CDR1 LGHNA and CDR2 YNFKEQ. J was trimmed by 1 base and V by 8 bases; bases with no gene match: 12. The CDR3 covers 16 residues. The CDR3 region has the DNA TGTGCCAGCGCCCAAGAGGTCCTAGCGGGATCCTACGAGCAGTACTTC. Its protein is CASAQEVLAGSYEQYF.

This clonotype was counted between two and nine times. The chain carries TRBV6-5 and TRBJ2-5; D not certain. CDR3 size: 14 residues. CDR1 MNHEY and CDR2 SVGAGI come from the germline V gene. Trimming took 4 bases from V and 5 from J, leaving 14 bases between them. The chain's CDR3 is CASSSPSFSETQYF. CDR3 nucleotides: TGTGCCAGCAGTTCCCCGTCCTTTTCGGAGACCCAGTACTTC.

The chain employs TRBV20-1 and TRBJ2-6; D is uncertain. The CDR3 extends over 13 amino acids. The ends were cut back, 3 bases at V and 2 bases at J, with 5 bases in the middle. Germline loops: CDR1 DFQATT, CDR2 SNEGSKA (reference sequence). Here the CDR3 DNA reads TGCAGTGCTAGTTACGCTGGGGCCAACGTCCTGACTTTC. Translating it yields CSASYAGANVLTF.

The V and J genes are TRBV12-3 or TRBV12-4 and TRBJ1-2; 9 bases match TRBD1. The CDR3 has 15 amino acids. J lost 8 bases, V lost 5 bases, and 12 bases had no gene match. The CDR3 reads CASSATGGPLKGYTF. The CDR3 coding sequence is TGTGCCAGCAGTGCTACAGGGGGCCCGCTTAAGGGCTACACCTTC.

The genes are TRBV28 and TRBJ2-6; the D call may be TRBD1 or TRBD2 (6 bases each). Between the trimmed V and J ends, which lost 3 bases and 3 bases, there was a span of 12 bases. The CDR3 totals 16 residues. Germline CDR1 is MDHEN and CDR2 is SYDVKM. This chain's CDR3 is CASSLSGADGANVLTF. The CDR3 DNA is TGTGCCAGCAGTTTGTCGGGGGCTGATGGGGCCAACGTCCTGACTTTC.

The chain combines TRBV6-5 with TRBJ2-1, with 8 bases that match TRBD1. CDR3 size: 15 residues. The trim removed 4 bases at V and 4 bases at J, leaving 6 bases unmatched. Germline V gene data show CDR1 as MNHEY and CDR2 as SVGAGI. DNA for the CDR3: TGTGCCAGCAGTTCTCAGGGGGCGGGTTACAATGAGCAGTTCTTC. Translation gives CASSSQGAGYNEQFF.

The V gene is TRBV7-6, the J gene TRBJ2-6; D gene ambiguous. The CDR3 has 15 residues. Germline-derived CDR1 and CDR2 are SGHVS and FNYEAQ. V lost 1 base and J lost 2, with 6 bases in between. This CDR3 is CASSLEAPGANVLTF. In DNA form, the CDR3 reads TGTGCCAGCAGCTTAGAGGCCCCTGGGGCCAACGTCCTGACTTTC.